This entry concerns a single T cell receptor beta chain. Assay: immunoSEQ multiplex PCR; the TCRdb copy retains only in-frame clones and omits some. The sample holds tens of thousands of clones, roughly 92% seen once. This entry comes from a study of T cell changes during pregnancy in multiple sclerosis. The V gene lost 7 bases and the J gene lost 2 bases, with 14 bases spanning the gap. Germline CDR1 and CDR2: LNHDA and SQIVND (reference sequence). This CDR3 is built from 14 residues. Sequenced material: peripheral blood, taken in the third trimester of pregnancy. The TCR comes from a female donor in good health, enrolled as a control in a pregnancy study. The rearrangement uses TRBV19 and TRBJ1-2; possibly TRBD1 for D (5 bases). The chain's CDR3 is CASMGQNPNYGYTF. CDR3 sequence (DNA): TGTGCCAGTATGGGGCAGAACCCCAACTATGGCTACACCTTC.